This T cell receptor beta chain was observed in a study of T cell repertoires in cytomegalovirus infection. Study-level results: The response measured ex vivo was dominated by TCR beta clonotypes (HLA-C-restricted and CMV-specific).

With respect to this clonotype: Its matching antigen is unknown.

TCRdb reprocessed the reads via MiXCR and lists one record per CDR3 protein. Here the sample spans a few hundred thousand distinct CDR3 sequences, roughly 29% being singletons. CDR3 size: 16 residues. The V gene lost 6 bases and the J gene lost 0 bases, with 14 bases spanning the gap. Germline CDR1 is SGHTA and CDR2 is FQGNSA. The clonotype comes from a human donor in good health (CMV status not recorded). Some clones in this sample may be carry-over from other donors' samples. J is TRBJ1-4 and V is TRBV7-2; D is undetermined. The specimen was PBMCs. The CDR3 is CASRWGRAATNEKLFF. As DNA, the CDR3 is TGTGCCAGCAGGTGGGGAAGGGCGGCAACTAATGAAAAACTGTTTTTT.